This T cell receptor (beta chain) was obtained from a study of tumor and adjacent non-tumor tissue in lung cancer. Study context: Some 4.2 million productive TCRbeta reads were obtained per sample on average.

TCRbeta libraries were built with three rounds of nested PCR, modified from ARM-PCR. TCRdb re-called the multiplex PCR reads with MiXCR, one entry per CDR3 protein. In the table there are about 93,000 distinct CDR3 sequences, about 66% of which are singletons. As concerns this clonotype: A much larger clone lies one base from this, so it may be a read error.

This sample's RNA came from whole unsorted tissue. Trimming took off 9 bases at V and 1 base at J, with 8 bases between the two ends. The CDR3 is made up of 12 amino acids. Sequencing input: lung tumor tissue. The sequence derives from a man between 60 and 70 years old with non-small cell lung cancer. The rearrangement joins TRBV12-3 or TRBV12-4 to TRBJ2-3; no clear D gene. CDR3 residues: CASMKGTDTQYF. In DNA form, the CDR3 reads TGTGCCAGTATGAAAGGCACAGATACGCAGTATTTT.